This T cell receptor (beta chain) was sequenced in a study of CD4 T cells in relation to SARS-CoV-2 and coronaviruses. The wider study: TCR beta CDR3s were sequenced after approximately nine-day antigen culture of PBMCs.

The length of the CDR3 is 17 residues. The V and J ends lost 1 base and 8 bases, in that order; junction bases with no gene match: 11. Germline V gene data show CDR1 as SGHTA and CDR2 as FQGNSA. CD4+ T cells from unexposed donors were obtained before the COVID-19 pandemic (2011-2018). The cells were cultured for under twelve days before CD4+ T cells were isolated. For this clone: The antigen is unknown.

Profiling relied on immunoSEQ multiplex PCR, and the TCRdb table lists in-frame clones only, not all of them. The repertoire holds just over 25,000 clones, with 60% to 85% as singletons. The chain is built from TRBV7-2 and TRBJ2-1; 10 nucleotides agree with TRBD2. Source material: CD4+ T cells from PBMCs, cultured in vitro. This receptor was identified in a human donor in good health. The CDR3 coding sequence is TGTGCCAGCAGCTTAGGGGCTAGCGGGAGACCTTCGTATGAGCAGTTCTTC. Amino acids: CASSLGASGRPSYEQFF.